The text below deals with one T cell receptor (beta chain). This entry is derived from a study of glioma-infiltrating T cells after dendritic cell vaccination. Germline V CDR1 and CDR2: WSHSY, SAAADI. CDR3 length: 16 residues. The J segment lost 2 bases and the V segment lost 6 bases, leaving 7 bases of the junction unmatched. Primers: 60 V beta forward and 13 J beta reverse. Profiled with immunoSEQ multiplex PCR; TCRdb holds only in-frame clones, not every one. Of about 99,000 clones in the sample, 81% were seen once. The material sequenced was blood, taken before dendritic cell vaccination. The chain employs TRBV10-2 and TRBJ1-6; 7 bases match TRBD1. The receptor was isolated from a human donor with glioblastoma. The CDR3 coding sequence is TGCGCCAGCAGCGTACAGGGGTTGACCTATAATTCACCCCTCCACTTT. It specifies CASSVQGLTYNSPLHF.